Listed here are 11 T cell receptor beta chains from one sample, sequenced in a study of blood T cell repertoires in COVID-19. Generated by immunoSEQ multiplex PCR, the TCRdb table keeps only in-frame clones and is missing some. The table has 130,000 or so clones, around 83% seen once; the top ten hold over 3%. The material sequenced was PBMCs or T cells enriched from blood (not recorded which). The receptors originated from a woman aged 25 to 39 who had recovered from COVID-19.

V gene TRBV9 combines with J gene TRBJ1-5, with TRBD1 as a possible D gene (6 bases). The germline V and J ends were trimmed by 2 bases and 5 bases, with 14 bases remaining between them. CDR1 is SGDLS, CDR2 YYNGEE, per germline. The CDR3 has 15 amino acids. DNA of the CDR3: TGTGCCAGCAGCGTCACGGGGGGGCGAGATCAGCCCCAGCATTTT. Protein product: CASSVTGGRDQPQHF. Full variable domain (missing parts from reference TRBV9 and TRBJ1-5): DSGVTQTPKHLITATGQRVTLRCSPRSGDLSVYWYQQSLDQGLQFLIQYYNGEERAKGNILERFSAQQFPDLHSELNLSSLELGDSALYFCASSVTGGRDQPQHFGDGTRLSIL.

This chain uses TRBV28 with TRBJ1-2; no firm D call. The CDR3 totals 15 residues. Trimming took off 7 bases at V and 3 bases at J, with 18 bases between the two ends. CDR1 and CDR2 (germline): MDHEN, SYDVKM. The CDR3 loop is CASMPSATDYYGYTF. Here the CDR3 DNA reads TGTGCCAGCATGCCCTCAGCGACTGACTACTATGGCTACACCTTC.

This rearrangement joins TRBV7-8 to TRBJ2-3, with 7 bases that match TRBD2. Germline V gene data show CDR1 as SGHVS and CDR2 as FQNEAQ. The ends lost 5 bases at V and 3 bases at J; junction bases unmatched: 8. This CDR3 is built from 15 residues. The CDR3: CASSPPAGATDTQYF. The DNA of the CDR3 is TGTGCCAGCAGCCCCCCTGCGGGAGCGACAGATACGCAGTATTTT.

This chain uses TRBV7-2 with TRBJ2-5; the match to TRBD1 covers 11 bases. Germline lookup yields CDR1 SGHTA and CDR2 FQGNSA. The V gene end was trimmed by 6 bases and the J gene end by 4 bases; junction bases not matched to a gene: 4. CDR3 length equals 14 residues. CDR3 sequence: CASSPGTGGETQYF. The CDR3, as DNA: TGTGCCAGCAGTCCCGGGACAGGGGGAGAGACCCAGTACTTC.

The V and J genes are TRBV3-1 (or the pseudogene TRBV3-2) and TRBJ1-5, with D unclear. The CDR3 has 16 residues. Germline CDR1 LGHDT, CDR2 YNNKEL (reference sequence). Trimming pared 0 bases from V and 2 bases from J, leaving 11 bases between. The CDR3 DNA is TGTGCCAGCAGCCAAGAATCCGGGGTTGGCAATCAGCCCCAGCATTTT. It is translated as CASSQESGVGNQPQHF.

The V gene is TRBV10-3, the J gene TRBJ2-3, with 10 bases aligning to TRBD2. Trimming cost V 5 bases and J 2 bases; bases outside gene matches: 4. This CDR3 region has 15 residues. Germline V gives CDR1 ENHRY, CDR2 SYGVKD. The CDR3 loop reads CAISPSGSSTDTQYF. The CDR3 bases are TGTGCCATCAGTCCTAGCGGGAGCTCCACAGATACGCAGTATTTT.

The chain combines TRBV4-1 with TRBJ2-3, with 10 bases fitting TRBD2. This CDR3 contains 16 residues. CDR1 is MGHRA, CDR2 YSYEKL, per germline. The trim removed 3 bases at V and 6 bases at J, leaving 9 bases unmatched. DNA for the CDR3: TGCGCCAGCAGCCATCTTAAGCGGGAGGGCCGGGATACGCAGTATTTT. It is translated as CASSHLKREGRDTQYF.

The rearrangement links TRBV7-2 to TRBJ2-1; 10 bases line up with TRBD2. Losses at the gene ends were 3 bases for V and 7 bases for J; bases not matched to a gene: 9. Germline CDR1 SGHTA, CDR2 FQGNSA. The CDR3 is made up of 16 amino acids. In nucleotides, the CDR3 is TGTGCCAGCAGCTTCCAAGCGGGAGGGCCGCGGAATGAGCAGTTCTTC. It specifies CASSFQAGGPRNEQFF.

The chain uses TRBV27 and TRBJ1-2, with D perhaps TRBD1 (6 bases). Germline V gene lookup returns CDR1 MNHEY and CDR2 SMNVEV (reference sequence). Trimming stripped 2 bases from V and 7 bases from J, with 17 bases between. The CDR3 has 15 amino acids. In nucleotides, the CDR3 is TGTGCCAGCAGTTTAAAATTGGGGACAAGCCTTGGCTACACCTTC. Its protein product is CASSLKLGTSLGYTF.

V and J are TRBV7-2 and TRBJ2-7, with TRBD1 identical over 11 bases. The trim removed 5 bases at V and 6 bases at J, leaving 3 bases unmatched. The CDR3 contains 13 residues. Per the germline V gene, CDR1 is SGHTA and CDR2 is FQGNSA. The CDR3 spells CASSLGTGGEQYF. The CDR3 region has the DNA TGTGCCAGCAGCCTGGGGACAGGGGGCGAGCAGTACTTC. Looking up the rest from reference TRBV7-2 and TRBJ2-7 gives the full variable domain: GAGVSQSPSNKVTEKGKDVELRCDPISGHTALYWYRQSLGQGLEFLIYFQGNSAPDKSGLPSDRFSAERTGGSVSTLTIQRTQQEDSAVYLCASSLGTGGEQYFGPGTRLTVT.

The chain recombines TRBV11-3 with TRBJ2-2; 9 bases align to TRBD1. Germline trimming cut 6 bases from V and 5 bases from J; bases unmatched to any gene: 4. The germline gives CDR1 SGHNT, CDR2 YENEEA. This CDR3 has 14 residues. Here the CDR3 reads CASRATGGTGELFF. The CDR3 DNA reads TGTGCCAGCAGAGCGACAGGGGGGACCGGGGAGCTGTTTTTT.